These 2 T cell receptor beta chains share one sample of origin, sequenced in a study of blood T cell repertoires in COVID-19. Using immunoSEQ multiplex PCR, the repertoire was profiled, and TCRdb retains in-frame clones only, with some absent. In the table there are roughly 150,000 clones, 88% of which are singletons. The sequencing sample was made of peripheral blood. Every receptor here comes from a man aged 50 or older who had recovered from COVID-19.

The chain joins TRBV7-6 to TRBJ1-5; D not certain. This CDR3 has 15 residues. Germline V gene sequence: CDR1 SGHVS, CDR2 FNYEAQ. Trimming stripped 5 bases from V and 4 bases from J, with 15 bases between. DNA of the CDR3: TGTGCCAGCAGCCCCGATGGTTCGGGTAATCAGCCCCAGCATTTT. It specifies CASSPDGSGNQPQHF.

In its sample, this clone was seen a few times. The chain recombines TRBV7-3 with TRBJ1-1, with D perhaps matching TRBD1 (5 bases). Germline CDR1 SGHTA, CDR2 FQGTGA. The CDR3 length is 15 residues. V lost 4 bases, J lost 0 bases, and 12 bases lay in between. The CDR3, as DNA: TGTGCCAGCAGCTCCCAGGGAGGGATGAACACTGAAGCTTTCTTT. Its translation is CASSSQGGMNTEAFF.